This is a list of T cell receptor beta chains from one sample in a study of T cell repertoires in cytomegalovirus infection. These receptors have no identified antigens. TCRdb ran MiXCR on the reads and lists one entry per CDR3 protein. The sample shows roughly 920,000 distinct CDR3 sequences, around a third of them seen only once. The sequences come from cultured CD8+ T cells from PBMCs, collected from culture after CMV antigen stimulation. The receptors come from a human donor in good health (CMV status not recorded). Some clones in this sample may be carry-over from other donors' samples. The CDR3 runs from the conserved cysteine through the conserved F or W. A D gene is named only where the DNA matches it firmly. Expanded clones get a size class; other rows say once, few or many, or leave the size out.

clone size,D gene,V gene,J gene,CDR3 protein,CDR3 DNA
.,TRBD2,TRBV6-1,TRBJ2-1,CASSKLPPGGGNEQFF,TGTGCCAGCAGTAAATTGCCTCCGGGGGGGGGCAATGAGCAGTTCTTC
.,.,TRBV5-1,TRBJ2-2,CASSSDRLPTGELFF,TGCGCCAGCAGCTCAGACAGGCTCCCGACCGGGGAGCTGTTTTTT
.,.,TRBV4-2,TRBJ2-6,CASSQHQGIGNPGANVLTF,TGTGCCAGCAGCCAACACCAGGGAATAGGTAACCCTGGGGCCAACGTCCTGACTTTC
few,.,TRBV25-1,TRBJ2-5,CASTPPAAYPKETQYF,TGTGCCAGCACCCCCCCGGCGGCTTACCCCAAAGAGACCCAGTACTTC
many,TRBD1,TRBV11-1,TRBJ2-2,CASSSEDRVFSGELFF,TGTGCCAGCAGCTCCGAAGACAGGGTTTTTTCCGGGGAGCTGTTTTTT
few,TRBD2,TRBV28,TRBJ2-5,CASSFRLAGDITVSETQYF,TGTGCCAGCAGTTTTCGACTAGCGGGGGACATCACTGTTTCCGAGACCCAGTACTTC
.,TRBD2,TRBV9,TRBJ2-1,CASRPIGLVHNEQFF,TGTGCCAGCAGGCCCATTGGACTAGTCCACAATGAGCAGTTCTTC
.,.,TRBV7-8,TRBJ1-2,CASSGGGSYYGYTF,TGTGCCAGCAGCGGGGGGGGCAGTTACTATGGCTACACCTTC
.,TRBD1,TRBV6-5,TRBJ2-7,CVSSPDRGLEQYF,TGTGTCAGCAGTCCGGACAGGGGGCTTGAGCAGTACTTC
.,.,TRBV27,TRBJ1-2,CASSSSSNGQNRYGYTF,TGTGCCAGCAGTTCCTCCTCTAACGGACAGAATCGGTATGGCTACACCTTC
many,.,TRBV7-6,TRBJ1-4,CASSLPAQTDEKLFF,TGTGCCAGCAGCCTACCGGCTCAAACCGATGAAAAACTGTTTTTT
.,.,TRBV27,TRBJ2-5,CASARRFRPEETQYF,TGTGCCAGCGCCCGACGATTCCGCCCCGAAGAGACCCAGTACTTC
.,.,TRBV29-1,TRBJ2-1,CSTGEQFF,TGTTCGACGGGGGAGCAGTTCTTC
few,TRBD1,TRBV6-1,TRBJ1-1,CASTPGVGGQGIRAFF,TGTGCCAGCACCCCTGGGGTTGGGGGACAGGGTATACGAGCTTTCTTT
few,.,TRBV7-9,TRBJ2-6,CASSSPLTGANVLTF,TGTGCCAGCAGCTCACCCCTCACTGGGGCCAACGTCCTGACTTTC
many,TRBD2,TRBV12-3/TRBV12-4,TRBJ2-1,CASSLPGLALSNEQFF,TGTGCCAGCAGTCTACCGGGACTAGCGCTCTCCAATGAGCAGTTCTTC
.,.,TRBV27,TRBJ1-2,CASGWGGGGYGYTF,TGTGCCAGCGGGTGGGGAGGGGGTGGCTATGGCTACACCTTC
.,.,TRBV12-3/TRBV12-4,TRBJ2-1,CASSLEWGRWDEQFF,TGTGCCAGCAGTTTGGAGTGGGGGCGGTGGGATGAGCAGTTCTTC
.,.,TRBV6-6,TRBJ1-4,CASSLPSEKLFF,TGTGCCAGCAGTCTCCCCTCTGAAAAACTGTTTTTT
.,.,TRBV10-3,TRBJ1-1,CAISVDSTEAFF,TGTGCCATCAGTGTGGACTCCACTGAAGCTTTCTTT
.,.,TRBV28,TRBJ2-2,CASSFRGNSNTGELFF,TGTGCCAGCAGTTTCCGGGGCAATTCGAACACCGGGGAGCTGTTTTTT
.,.,TRBV19,TRBJ2-2,CASRKGSETGELFF,TGTGCCAGTAGGAAGGGCTCGGAAACCGGGGAGCTGTTTTTT
.,.,TRBV6-5,TRBJ1-4,CASSWRGGRTNEKLFF,TGTGCCAGCAGCTGGAGAGGGGGTCGGACTAATGAAAAACTGTTTTTT
few,.,TRBV9,TRBJ2-2,CAIRDTHTGELFF,TGTGCCATCAGGGACACCCACACCGGGGAGCTGTTTTTT
few,.,TRBV10-2,TRBJ1-1,CASSESSLEAFF,TGCGCCAGCAGTGAGTCAAGCCTTGAAGCTTTCTTT
once,.,TRBV5-1,TRBJ2-3,CASSLGGVGADTQYF,TGCGCCAGCAGCTTGGGGGGTGTCGGCGCAGATACGCAGTATTTT
many,.,TRBV12-3/TRBV12-4,TRBJ1-1,CASSLAHPNTEAFF,TGTGCCAGCAGTTTAGCGCATCCGAACACTGAAGCTTTCTTT
few,TRBD1,TRBV7-8,TRBJ1-1,CASSGPGQGTLNTEAFF,TGTGCCAGCAGTGGGCCGGGACAGGGGACCTTGAACACTGAAGCTTTCTTT
.,TRBD1,TRBV4-2,TRBJ2-7,CASSHLGTGGRYEQYF,TGTGCCAGCAGCCACCTTGGGACAGGGGGCAGATACGAGCAGTACTTC
.,.,TRBV27,TRBJ1-4,CASSPKGGATNEKLFF,TGTGCCAGCAGCCCTAAAGGTGGAGCAACTAATGAAAAACTGTTTTTT
few,.,TRBV25-1,TRBJ1-2,CASSEMYGGVHYGYTF,TGTGCCAGCAGTGAAATGTACGGGGGAGTCCACTATGGCTACACCTTC
.,TRBD1,TRBV5-1,TRBJ1-1,CASSSRTGQDLNTEAFF,TGCGCCAGCAGCTCACGGACAGGGCAGGACCTGAACACTGAAGCTTTCTTT
many,TRBD2,TRBV7-8,TRBJ2-5,CASSLFILFGGVRETQYF,TGTGCCAGCAGCTTATTTATCCTTTTTGGGGGGGTTCGAGAGACCCAGTACTTC
many,.,TRBV19,TRBJ2-3,CASSRASTDTQYF,TGTGCCAGTAGTAGAGCTAGCACAGATACGCAGTATTTT
few,.,TRBV15,TRBJ2-1,CATSRGSSYNEQFF,TGTGCCACAAGCCGGGGGAGCTCCTACAATGAGCAGTTCTTC
.,.,TRBV13,TRBJ2-1,CASSLATPYNEQFF,TGTGCCAGCAGCTTAGCAACACCCTACAATGAGCAGTTCTTC
.,.,TRBV28,TRBJ1-6,CASSWTGKSPLHF,TGTGCCAGCAGTTGGACCGGGAAATCACCCCTCCACTTT
few,TRBD2,TRBV9,TRBJ2-3,CASSAVAGGRTDTQYF,TGTGCCAGCAGCGCTGTAGCGGGGGGGCGCACAGATACGCAGTATTTT
many,.,TRBV6-1,TRBJ2-1,CASRSGVDYNEQFF,TGTGCCAGCAGATCCGGGGTGGACTACAATGAGCAGTTCTTC
few,.,TRBV2,TRBJ1-1,CASLVGAGLNTEAFF,TGTGCCAGCCTCGTAGGGGCAGGGCTGAACACTGAAGCTTTCTTT
.,TRBD2,TRBV5-6,TRBJ2-5,CASSHIAGGQETQYF,TGTGCCAGCAGCCACATAGCGGGGGGGCAAGAGACCCAGTACTTC
few,TRBD2,TRBV6-5,TRBJ2-3,CASSYSTLAADTQYF,TGTGCCAGCAGTTACTCGACTCTAGCGGCAGATACGCAGTATTTT
.,TRBD1,TRBV20-1,TRBJ2-1,CSASLTGSYNEQFF,TGCAGTGCTAGTCTGACAGGGTCCTACAATGAGCAGTTCTTC
many,.,TRBV9,TRBJ1-5,CASSLRGAPYQPQHF,TGTGCCAGCAGCCTCCGGGGGGCACCATATCAGCCCCAGCATTTT
.,.,TRBV28,TRBJ2-5,CASTSRVPSGTQYF,TGTGCCAGCACCTCCAGGGTGCCGTCGGGGACCCAGTACTTC
few,.,TRBV7-9,TRBJ1-4,CASSLRQDGNEKLFF,TGTGCCAGCAGCCTCCGACAGGATGGGAATGAAAAACTGTTTTTT
few,TRBD2,TRBV19,TRBJ2-1,CASTPTQKSGGGNLNEQFF,TGTGCCAGTACCCCCACACAAAAAAGCGGGGGAGGCAATCTCAATGAGCAGTTCTTC
many,.,TRBV7-9,TRBJ2-1,CASSLQLPEQFF,TGTGCCAGCAGCTTACAACTACCCGAGCAGTTCTTC
once,.,TRBV6-6,TRBJ1-3,CASSYEGDTIYF,TGTGCCAGCAGTTACGAAGGGGACACCATATATTTT
few,.,TRBV9,TRBJ2-1,CASSVGGGRRNEQFF,TGTGCCAGCAGCGTAGGAGGGGGTAGGCGGAATGAGCAGTTCTTC
.,.,TRBV18,TRBJ1-1,CASSPTRGGTEAFF,TGTGCCAGCTCACCTACTAGGGGTGGCACTGAAGCTTTCTTT
.,.,TRBV4-1,TRBJ2-3,CASTDSPWPSTDTQYF,TGCGCCAGCACGGACTCCCCTTGGCCTAGCACAGATACGCAGTATTTT
.,.,TRBV7-9,TRBJ2-5,CASSSPKETQYF,TGTGCCAGCAGCTCCCCCAAAGAGACCCAGTACTTC